The 24 T cell receptor beta chains below all came from one sample that was sequenced in a study of T cell responses to AZD1222 COVID-19 vaccine (TCRdb year 2021). Explained via the paper, the time point label denotes: baseline before first vaccination. The method behind the library was the immunoSEQ multiplex PCR assay. In its TCRdb copy, this immuneACCESS table keeps in-frame sequences only and misses some clones. Where compared with another copy, unresolved V genes explain less than half of these, and the others have no known cause. Counted in this sample were around 140,000 clones; approximately 92% of them appeared once. The top ten clonotypes cover about 1.5% of the sample. The sequences come from peripheral blood, collected on day 0 of AZD1222 vaccination. These receptors all come from an adult in good health.

This chain connects TRBV3-1 (or the pseudogene TRBV3-2) to TRBJ2-1; a possible D gene is TRBD2 (6 bases). CDR1 LGHDT and CDR2 YNNKEL come from the germline V gene (reference sequence). V lost 7 bases to trimming and J lost 5 bases, with 12 bases between them. The CDR3 consists of 13 residues. The CDR3 sequence is CASTLAAHNEQFF. The CDR3 DNA is TGTGCCAGCACATTAGCGGCCCACAATGAGCAGTTCTTC.

The chain uses TRBV4-1 and TRBJ1-1; possible D gene TRBD1, 6 bases. Between the trimmed V and J ends, which lost 2 bases and 6 bases, there was a span of 22 bases. CDR3 length equals 17 residues. The V gene's germline CDR1 is MGHRA and CDR2 YSYEKL. CDR3 amino acids: CASSQYAFLGGAAEAFF. DNA of the CDR3: TGCGCCAGCAGCCAATATGCGTTTCTTGGGGGGGCCGCTGAAGCTTTCTTT.

The chain couples TRBV7-9 to TRBJ1-2; D gene unclear. Germline V gene sequence: CDR1 SEHNR, CDR2 FQNEAQ (reference sequence). V dropped 2 bases and J dropped 5 bases, with 12 bases sitting between them. The CDR3 sequence is 14 residues long. In DNA form, the CDR3 reads TGTGCCAGCAGCTTACAGTACGGGCGGTATGGCTACACCTTC. This sequence encodes CASSLQYGRYGYTF.

This chain connects TRBV3-1 (or the pseudogene TRBV3-2) to TRBJ2-1, with D possibly being TRBD1 (6 bases). Germline V gene lookup returns CDR1 LGHDT and CDR2 YNNKEL (reference sequence). V lost 4 bases and J lost 8, with 15 bases in between. This CDR3 region has 14 residues. CDR3 sequence (DNA): TGTGCCAGCAGCCGGCCCTGGACAGTTGATGAGCAGTTCTTC. Residues: CASSRPWTVDEQFF.

V and J are TRBV4-2 and TRBJ1-2; the D is unclear. The V end lost 4 bases, the J end lost 11 bases, and 23 bases lay between the germline ends. This CDR3 comprises 15 residues. Germline assignment: CDR1 LGHNA and CDR2 YNFKEQ. The CDR3, as DNA: TGTGCCAGCAGCCTCCGTCGGGGAGTAGGGAGGGAATACACCTTC. Translated: CASSLRRGVGREYTF.

The chain recombines TRBV5-4 with TRBJ2-1, with TRBD1 matching over 7 bases. CDR3 length equals 14 residues. CDR1 is SGHNT, CDR2 YYREEE, per germline (reference sequence). The trim removed 4 bases at V and 7 bases at J, leaving 8 bases unmatched. The CDR3 coding sequence is TGTGCCAGCAGCCCACGGGACAGCGGTAATGAGCAGTTCTTC. Its protein product is CASSPRDSGNEQFF.

This clone was seen more than once but under ten times. The V call is TRBV5-5, the J call TRBJ2-1; a possible D gene is TRBD1 (6 bases). Deletions cut 7 bases from V and 0 bases from J, with 14 bases between. In germline, CDR1 is SGHKS, CDR2 YYEKEE (reference sequence). CDR3 length equals 15 residues. The CDR3 sequence is CASGWTDSSYNEQFF. For the CDR3, the DNA is TGTGCCAGCGGATGGACAGATTCCTCCTACAATGAGCAGTTCTTC.

This chain joins TRBV20-1 and TRBJ2-2; D is unresolved. The CDR3 is made up of 11 amino acids. V lost 5 bases and J 2 bases, leaving 3 bases between the germline ends. Germline V gene data show CDR1 as DFQATT and CDR2 as SNEGSKA (reference sequence). The CDR3 spells CSAGNTGELFF. The CDR3 DNA is TGCAGTGCTGGAAACACCGGGGAGCTGTTTTTT.

The chain joins TRBV13 to TRBJ2-2; a weak D match, TRBD2 (5 bases). The CDR3 extends over 15 amino acids. Trimming shortened V by 1 base and J by 1 base, and 7 bases separated the two germline ends. CDR1 and CDR2 from the germline V gene are PRHDT and FYEKMQ (reference sequence). The CDR3 region has the DNA TGTGCCAGCAGCTTAGTTCGGGGGAACACCGGGGAGCTGTTTTTT. Its protein is CASSLVRGNTGELFF.

CDR3 residues: CASSRGGEDYGYTF. DNA for the CDR3: TGTGCCAGCTCACGGGGCGGAGAGGACTATGGCTACACCTTC. The chain combines TRBV18 with TRBJ1-2; tentatively, D is TRBD1 (5 bases). The CDR3 is 14 amino acids. The V and J ends lost 4 bases and 3 bases respectively, with 12 bases between them. Germline CDR1 is KGHSH and CDR2 is LQKENI.

The rearrangement joins TRBV10-1 to TRBJ2-3; 7 bases are shared with TRBD1. Looked up from germline, CDR1 is WNHNN and CDR2 is SYGVQD (reference sequence). The CDR3 is 16 amino acids. V was pared by 3 bases and J by 3 bases, with 9 bases of the junction left unmatched. The CDR3 region is CASSDSGTEDTDTQYF. The CDR3 DNA reads TGCGCCAGCAGTGATTCCGGGACAGAAGATACAGATACGCAGTATTTT.

This sequence joins TRBV28 and TRBJ2-3; D may be TRBD1 (6 bases). Per the germline V gene, CDR1 is MDHEN and CDR2 is SYDVKM. V was trimmed by 10 bases and J by 8 bases, leaving 13 bases between them. The CDR3 runs 11 residues. Here the CDR3 reads CANGVGGTQYF. CDR3 coding DNA: TGTGCCAACGGGGTAGGGGGTACGCAGTATTTT.

This sequence joins TRBV6-5 and TRBJ1-1; a possible D gene is TRBD1 (6 bases). There are 14 residues in the CDR3. Trimming took 4 bases from V and 4 from J, leaving 13 bases between them. Germline CDR1 is MNHEY and CDR2 is SVGAGI. The DNA of the CDR3 is TGTGCCAGCAGTTTAGGGGGGCTTGGCACTGAAGCTTTCTTT. Translation: CASSLGGLGTEAFF.

The rearrangement joins TRBV5-1 to TRBJ2-5; 8 positions match TRBD1. The germline V gene encodes CDR1 SGHRS and CDR2 YFSETQ. The CDR3 length is 15 residues. The J segment lost 0 bases and the V segment lost 3 bases, leaving 4 bases of the junction unmatched. The CDR3 DNA follows: TGCGCCAGCAGCTATCGGACAGGGTACCAAGAGACCCAGTACTTC. Its protein product is CASSYRTGYQETQYF.

The chain links TRBV6-6 to TRBJ2-7; TRBD2 matches 12 bases. The CDR3 is 16 residues long. Germline loops: CDR1 MNHNY, CDR2 SVGAGI (reference sequence). The V and J ends lost 5 bases and 5 bases, in that order; junction bases with no gene match: 10. DNA for the CDR3: TGTGCCAGCAGTCGACTAGCGGGAGTGTCGACCCACGAGCAGTACTTC. As protein: CASSRLAGVSTHEQYF.

The rearrangement links TRBV29-1 to TRBJ1-1, with a possible D match to TRBD1 (6 bases). The CDR3 is 11 residues long. The V gene's germline CDR1 is SQVTM and CDR2 ANQGSEA. V shed 8 bases and J shed 5 bases, with 12 bases lying between them. CDR3 sequence reads: CSSEGGTEAFF. The CDR3 DNA reads as TGCAGCTCTGAGGGGGGAACTGAAGCTTTCTTT.

The rearrangement joins TRBV6-5 to TRBJ1-1, with D uncertain. The CDR3 has 15 amino acids. Germline V gene data show CDR1 as MNHEY and CDR2 as SVGAGI. The V end was cut by 2 bases, the J end by 2 bases, with 12 bases between. The CDR3 region is CASSYGPIINTEAFF. The CDR3 DNA reads TGTGCCAGCAGTTACGGGCCCATTATTAACACTGAAGCTTTCTTT.

The V and J genes are TRBV7-3 and TRBJ2-2; D remains unclear. Trimming shortened V by 5 bases and J by 3 bases, and 7 bases separated the two germline ends. The CDR3 is 13 amino acids. CDR1 SGHTA and CDR2 FQGTGA come from the germline V gene. CDR3 coding DNA: TGTGCCAGCAGCCCACGGGACACCGGGGAGCTGTTTTTT. It specifies CASSPRDTGELFF. The full variable domain, completed using reference TRBV7-3 and TRBJ2-2, is GAGVSQTPSNKVTEKGKYVELRCDPISGHTALYWYRQSLGQGPEFLIYFQGTGAADDSGLPNDRFFAVRPEGSVSTLKIQRTERGDSAVYLCASSPRDTGELFFGEGSRLTVL.

This clone has a handful of counts. V is TRBV30 and J is TRBJ1-6; 7 nucleotides align to TRBD1. The CDR3 runs 14 residues. Germline values: CDR1 GTSNPN, CDR2 SVGIG (reference sequence). J gave up 7 bases and V 3 bases, and 6 bases lay outside the gene matches. CDR3 coding DNA: TGTGCCTGGAGGGCGCCAGGGGGAAATTCACCCCTCCACTTT. Amino acids: CAWRAPGGNSPLHF.

The rearrangement uses TRBV10-3 and TRBJ2-1; D is uncertain. The germline V gene has CDR1 ENHRY and CDR2 SYGVKD. This CDR3 is built from 12 residues. Trimming removed 0 bases from V and 10 bases from J, with 7 bases in between. The CDR3 protein is CAISESRGEQFF. CDR3 in DNA: TGTGCCATCAGTGAGTCGCGTGGGGAGCAGTTCTTC.

The chain combines TRBV28 with TRBJ1-2; D may be TRBD1 (6 bases). Trimming removed 9 bases at V and 4 bases at J, with 12 bases between. Germline-derived CDR1 and CDR2 are MDHEN and SYDVKM. This CDR3 is 12 amino acids long. CDR3 in amino acids: CASHEGGYGYTF. DNA for the CDR3: TGTGCCAGTCATGAGGGGGGCTATGGCTACACCTTC.

The CDR3 bases are TGTGCCAGCTTTTTCGTCTACGAGCAGTACTTC. This encodes CASFFVYEQYF. The V call is TRBV6-5, the J call TRBJ2-7; no clear D gene. Germline assignment: CDR1 MNHEY and CDR2 SVGAGI. Trimming took off 8 bases at V and 3 bases at J, with 8 bases between the two ends. CDR3 length equals 11 residues.

The V gene is TRBV10-2, the J gene TRBJ1-1, with D tentatively TRBD1 (6 bases). In germline, CDR1 is WSHSY, CDR2 SAAADI. V was trimmed by 3 bases and J by 0 bases, leaving 8 bases between them. The CDR3 runs to 14 residues. CDR3 protein: CASSDTGLNTEAFF. DNA of the CDR3: TGCGCCAGCAGTGATACAGGGTTGAACACTGAAGCTTTCTTT.

This chain uses TRBV4-1 with TRBJ1-6, with 10 bases that match TRBD1. Germline V lookup: CDR1 MGHRA, CDR2 YSYEKL. The V and J ends lost 3 bases and 10 bases, in that order; junction bases with no gene match: 15. The length of the CDR3 is 18 residues. CDR3 residues: CASSHEPTGGASGSPLHF. The CDR3 DNA reads TGCGCCAGCAGCCATGAACCGACAGGGGGCGCGTCGGGGTCACCCCTCCACTTT.